These 3 T cell receptor beta chains were all obtained from the same sample, sequenced in a study of blood T cell repertoires in COVID-19. Sequenced by immunoSEQ multiplex PCR; TCRdb stores in-frame clones only, minus some. The data hold 150,000 or so clones, with over 60% observed a single time. The sequenced material came from PBMCs or T cells enriched from blood (not recorded which). These TCRs come from a woman aged 50 to 60 who had recovered from COVID-19.

The V and J genes are TRBV2 and TRBJ1-1; the D gene is possibly TRBD1 (6 bases). The CDR3 is 14 residues long. Germline CDR1 reads SNHLY; CDR2 reads FYNNEI. V was cut by 7 bases and J by 1 base, with 13 bases left in between. The CDR3 DNA sequence: TGTGCCAGCACGAGAGGGGGAAGGAACACTGAAGCTTTCTTT. Protein: CASTRGGRNTEAFF.

A few counts support this clone. V and J are TRBV19 and TRBJ2-3, with TRBD1 matching 7 bases. This CDR3 has 13 amino acids. J gave up 7 bases and V 3 bases, and 4 bases lay outside the gene matches. The germline CDR1 and CDR2 sequences are LNHDA and SQIVND (reference sequence). CDR3 amino acids: CASSINRGHTQYF. The CDR3 bases are TGTGCCAGTAGTATCAACAGGGGCCATACGCAGTATTTT.

The chain employs TRBV11-2 and TRBJ2-2; 11 bases are a match to TRBD2. CDR3 length: 16 residues. Germline-derived CDR1 and CDR2 are SGHAT and FQNNGV. After removal of 5 bases from V and 7 bases from J, the junction contained 9 bases not matched to a gene. Here the CDR3 reads CASSRGLAERIGELFF. In DNA, the CDR3 is TGTGCCAGCAGCCGGGGACTAGCGGAGAGGATCGGGGAGCTGTTTTTT.